Listed below are T cell receptor beta chains from one sample, sequenced in a study of shared clonotypes between healthy human individuals. Assay: immunoSEQ multiplex PCR; the TCRdb copy retains only in-frame clones and omits some. The sample carries more than 1 million clones, approximately 80% recorded once. Sequencing input: memory CD4+ T cells from PBMCs. These receptors were taken from a man younger than 35 in good health. Some clones in this sample may be carry-over from other donors' samples. Each CDR3 is given with its conserved first and last residue. The D gene is left open where the match is weak. Clone size appears in some rows only: once, few, many, or a class for an expanded clone.

CDR3nt: TGCGCCAGCACCGGAGGATCCTACAATGAGCAGTTCTTC
CDR3aa: CASTGGSYNEQFF
j_gene: TRBJ2-1
v_gene: TRBV5-1
abundance: many
d_gene: -

CDR3nt: TGTGCCTGGAGAGCTAGCGGGAGGCGGACCGGGGAGCTGTTTTTT
CDR3aa: CAWRASGRRTGELFF
j_gene: TRBJ2-2
v_gene: TRBV30
abundance: -
d_gene: TRBD2

CDR3nt: TGCAGCGCCACAGGGGGCAATGAGCAGTTCTTC
CDR3aa: CSATGGNEQFF
j_gene: TRBJ2-1
v_gene: TRBV29-1
abundance: -
d_gene: TRBD1

CDR3nt: TGTGCCAGCAGCCCAGGGGCGAGGTATGGGACAGATACGCAGTATTTT
CDR3aa: CASSPGARYGTDTQYF
j_gene: TRBJ2-3
v_gene: TRBV7-3
abundance: -
d_gene: -

CDR3nt: TGTGCCACCAGCAAAGGACGGACAACTAATGAAAAACTGTTTTTT
CDR3aa: CATSKGRTTNEKLFF
j_gene: TRBJ1-4
v_gene: TRBV15
abundance: few
d_gene: -

CDR3nt: TGTGCCAGCAGCGTCCGAGGGGACAGGGGAGTCCACACCATATATTTT
CDR3aa: CASSVRGDRGVHTIYF
j_gene: TRBJ1-3
v_gene: TRBV9
abundance: -
d_gene: TRBD1

CDR3nt: TGTGCCAGCAGCTTGCTCGGGACAGCGAATGAAAAACTGTTTTTT
CDR3aa: CASSLLGTANEKLFF
j_gene: TRBJ1-4
v_gene: TRBV5-8
abundance: once
d_gene: TRBD1

CDR3nt: TGTGCCAGCGGCACCCAGGGGGCCGACCTTTCGGCTTTCTTT
CDR3aa: CASGTQGADLSAFF
j_gene: TRBJ1-1
v_gene: TRBV2
abundance: many
d_gene: TRBD1

CDR3nt: TGTGCCAGCAGCCGTGCAACGTTCGCTAACTATGGCTACACCTTC
CDR3aa: CASSRATFANYGYTF
j_gene: TRBJ1-2
v_gene: TRBV5-6
abundance: -
d_gene: -

CDR3nt: TGCGCCAGCAGCTTGGCCGAGGCTAGCGGGAGGGCCCTGACGGACTTC
CDR3aa: CASSLAEASGRALTDF
j_gene: TRBJ2-4
v_gene: TRBV5-1
abundance: -
d_gene: TRBD2

CDR3nt: TGCGCCAGCAGCTTGGGTTCGGGAGGGAACTACGAGCAGTACTTC
CDR3aa: CASSLGSGGNYEQYF
j_gene: TRBJ2-7
v_gene: TRBV5-1
abundance: -
d_gene: TRBD2

CDR3nt: TGTGCCAGCAGGGCAGAGACAGGGGGTAGCGAGACCCAGTACTTC
CDR3aa: CASRAETGGSETQYF
j_gene: TRBJ2-5
v_gene: TRBV2
abundance: -
d_gene: TRBD1

CDR3nt: TGTGCCAGCAGACTGACAGGGATCTATGGCTACACCTTC
CDR3aa: CASRLTGIYGYTF
j_gene: TRBJ1-2
v_gene: TRBV28
abundance: -
d_gene: TRBD1

CDR3nt: TGTGCCAGCAGTGACTACCCCTACGAGCAGTACTTC
CDR3aa: CASSDYPYEQYF
j_gene: TRBJ2-7
v_gene: TRBV2
abundance: -
d_gene: -

CDR3nt: TGTGCCAGCAGCTTGGACCGGACAGGGCTTTACAATGAGCAGTTCTTC
CDR3aa: CASSLDRTGLYNEQFF
j_gene: TRBJ2-1
v_gene: TRBV5-4
abundance: -
d_gene: TRBD1

CDR3nt: TGCAGCGTTCTCGGACAGGGAGAGGGGCAGTTCTTC
CDR3aa: CSVLGQGEGQFF
j_gene: TRBJ2-1
v_gene: TRBV29-1
abundance: -
d_gene: TRBD1

CDR3nt: TGTGCCAGCAGCCCGGGACGGGAGTACGAGCAGTACTTC
CDR3aa: CASSPGREYEQYF
j_gene: TRBJ2-7
v_gene: TRBV5-4
abundance: -
d_gene: -

CDR3nt: TGTGCCAGCAGCTTCAACGGGGGCCGAGCTGAAGCTTTCTTT
CDR3aa: CASSFNGGRAEAFF
j_gene: TRBJ1-1
v_gene: TRBV5-6
abundance: -
d_gene: -

CDR3nt: TGTGCCAGCAGCGTAATGATGGGTAATACTGAAGCTTTCTTT
CDR3aa: CASSVMMGNTEAFF
j_gene: TRBJ1-1
v_gene: TRBV9
abundance: once
d_gene: -

CDR3nt: TGTGCCAGCAGTTTAGACAGATACACCGGGGAGCTGTTTTTT
CDR3aa: CASSLDRYTGELFF
j_gene: TRBJ2-2
v_gene: TRBV27
abundance: -
d_gene: -

CDR3nt: TGTGCCAGCAGCCCCGGACTAGCGGGAGAGGGGGACTACAATGAGCAGTTCTTC
CDR3aa: CASSPGLAGEGDYNEQFF
j_gene: TRBJ2-1
v_gene: TRBV9
abundance: -
d_gene: TRBD2

CDR3nt: TGCGCCAGCAGCTTGGAGGGGGGATCCTACAATGAGCAGTTCTTC
CDR3aa: CASSLEGGSYNEQFF
j_gene: TRBJ2-1
v_gene: TRBV5-1
abundance: -
d_gene: -

CDR3nt: TGTGCCAGCAGTTTTGGGCCAGTCACAAATAGCAATCAGCCCCAGCATTTT
CDR3aa: CASSFGPVTNSNQPQHF
j_gene: TRBJ1-5
v_gene: TRBV28
abundance: -
d_gene: -

CDR3nt: TGTGCCAGCAGCTTAATGAGTGCGGGCGAGCAGTACTTC
CDR3aa: CASSLMSAGEQYF
j_gene: TRBJ2-7
v_gene: TRBV7-9
abundance: -
d_gene: -

CDR3nt: TGCAGCGTTGAAACGGACAGGCTAAGCACTGAAGCTTTCTTT
CDR3aa: CSVETDRLSTEAFF
j_gene: TRBJ1-1
v_gene: TRBV29-1
abundance: few
d_gene: TRBD1